These 3 T cell receptor beta chains were sequenced from one sample in a study of T cells after yellow fever vaccination. TCRdb re-called the 5' RACE reads through MiXCR, storing one row per CDR3 protein. Found here are hundreds of thousands of distinct CDR3 sequences, approximately 18% of them singletons; the top ten hold over 15%. This sample comprised PBMCs, obtained before the yellow fever booster vaccination. These receptor sequences come from a man aged 18 to 30 who received the YFV17D yellow fever vaccine.

V gene TRBV7-9 combines with J gene TRBJ2-5; maybe TRBD2 (5 bases). The CDR3 is made up of 14 amino acids. Trimming cost V 2 bases and J 4 bases, with 11 bases left between them. Germline V gives CDR1 SEHNR, CDR2 FQNEAQ (reference sequence). The CDR3 sequence: CASSLSLAAETQYF. CDR3 sequence (DNA): TGTGCCAGCAGCTTAAGCCTAGCCGCAGAGACCCAGTACTTC.

CDR3 DNA sequence: TGTGCCAGCAGCTCGTACAGGGGGCTGAATCAGCCCCAGCATTTT. Translated: CASSSYRGLNQPQHF. The V call is TRBV7-2, the J call TRBJ1-5; TRBD1 matches 9 bases. Germline V gene lookup returns CDR1 SGHTA and CDR2 FQGNSA. V lost 4 bases to trimming and J lost 4 bases; unmatched junction nucleotides: 5. CDR3 size: 15 residues.

The rearrangement joins TRBV6-2 or TRBV6-3 to TRBJ2-1, with D possibly called TRBD1 or TRBD2 (6 bases each). CDR1 and CDR2 (germline): MNHEY, SVGEGT. Between the trimmed V and J ends, which lost 8 bases and 15 bases, there was a span of 17 bases. The CDR3 contains 11 residues. CDR3 coding DNA: TGTGCCAGCCAGGACGGGGGCCGGCCGTTCTTC. Translated, it gives CASQDGGRPFF.